The 7 T cell receptor beta chains below were found in one sample sequenced in a study of CD8 T cells in Susac syndrome. The authors reverse transcribed roughly 0.5 to 1 ug RNA with random hexamers. MiXCR was run by TCRdb on the immunoSEQ multiplex PCR reads, yielding one entry per CDR3 protein. The table shows 77,000 or so distinct CDR3 sequences, with about 93% occurring only once. Material: CD4+ T cells from PBMCs. These receptors originate from a human donor with Susac syndrome.

The chain couples TRBV28 to TRBJ2-1, with 14 bases that match TRBD2. The CDR3 covers 19 residues. V was clipped by 5 bases and J by 2 bases; unmatched bases: 11. The germline gives CDR1 MDHEN, CDR2 SYDVKM. CDR3 coding DNA: TGTGCCAGCAGTGGGGGGGGGACTAGCGGGAGACCTCCCTACAATGAGCAGTTCTTC. Translation: CASSGGGTSGRPPYNEQFF.

The J gene is TRBJ2-7, the V gene TRBV5-4; the D gene could be TRBD1 or TRBD2 (5 bases each). Germline V gene sequence: CDR1 SGHNT, CDR2 YYREEE (reference sequence). The CDR3 totals 15 residues. Between the trimmed V and J ends, which lost 0 bases and 5 bases, there was a span of 15 bases. CDR3 in DNA: TGTGCCAGCAGCTTGGCCTCGGGACCAGGTCACGAGCAGTACTTC. Translated, it gives CASSLASGPGHEQYF. Variable domain in full (rest from reference TRBV5-4 and TRBJ2-7): ETGVTQSPTHLIKTRGQQVTLRCSSQSGHNTVSWYQQALGQGPQFIFQYYREEENGRGNFPPRFSGLQFPNYSSELNVNALELDDSALYLCASSLASGPGHEQYFGPGTRLTVT.

This clonotype was recorded only once. The V call is TRBV7-8, the J call TRBJ2-2; no reliable D call. Trimming stripped 3 bases from V and 4 bases from J, with 12 bases between. This CDR3 has 15 amino acids. Germline CDR1 SGHVS, CDR2 FQNEAQ. The CDR3 reads CASSFGFPRTGELFF. The CDR3 region has the DNA TGTGCCAGCAGCTTTGGGTTCCCGCGCACCGGGGAGCTGTTTTTT.

Comment on this clonotype: At one boundary the junction diverges from the germline segment, which might be a read error. CDR3 residues: CASSLVGSSTEQFF. CDR3 nucleotide sequence: TGTGCTAGCAGCTTAGTTGGGTCCTCAACTGAGCAGTTCTTC. This rearrangement joins TRBV7-7 to TRBJ2-1; D uncertain. The germline V gene encodes CDR1 SSHAT and CDR2 FNYEAQ (reference sequence). CDR3 length equals 14 residues.

The rearrangement uses TRBV9 and TRBJ2-7, with 8 bases that match TRBD2. J lost 2 bases, V lost 0 bases, and 7 bases had no gene match. There are 16 residues in the CDR3. CDR1 is SGDLS, CDR2 YYNGEE, per germline. The CDR3 loop reads CASSVEGGGLPYEQYF. The CDR3 nucleotides are TGTGCCAGCAGCGTAGAAGGCGGGGGGCTTCCCTACGAGCAGTACTTC.

The V call is TRBV20-1, the J call TRBJ1-4, with D perhaps TRBD1 (6 bases). Deletions cut 0 bases from V and 7 bases from J, with 12 bases between. The V gene's germline CDR1 is DFQATT and CDR2 SNEGSKA (reference sequence). This CDR3 spans 14 amino acids. The CDR3 DNA reads TGCAGTGCTAGAGATGGGGGCAGGGTTGAAAAACTGTTTTTT. Amino acids: CSARDGGRVEKLFF.

In regard to this clonotype: One end of the junction fails to match germline, which may point to a read error. The rearrangement joins TRBV7-9 to TRBJ1-2; tentative D call: TRBD1 (5 bases). Germline V gene lookup returns CDR1 SEHNR and CDR2 FQNEAQ (reference sequence). The CDR3 length is 14 residues. The CDR3 here is CASSLADRFYGYTF. For the CDR3, the DNA is TGTGCCAGCAGCCTAGCCGACAGATTCTATGGCTACACCTTC.